Listed below are T cell receptor beta chains from one sample, sequenced in a study of T-cell reconstitution after alpha-beta-depleted transplantation in children. MiXCR was run by TCRdb on the PCR reads, yielding one entry per CDR3 protein. The sample records some 180,000 distinct CDR3 sequences, around 7% being singletons. This specimen consisted of PBMCs, obtained before TCRalphabeta/CD19-depleted stem cell transplant. The receptors derive from a boy aged 2 to 10 with acute lymphoblastic leukemia, due to receive a stem cell transplant. Each CDR3 is given with its conserved first and last residue. Fields, in order: D gene, clone size, V gene, J gene, CDR3 protein, CDR3 DNA. A D gene is named only where the DNA matches it firmly. Size is stated for part of the rows, as once, few or many counts, or as a class when the clone is expanded.

TRBD1	few	TRBV5-1	TRBJ2-7	CASSLSGTGPYEQYF	TGCGCCAGCAGCTTGTCCGGGACAGGGCCCTACGAGCAGTACTTC
.	.	TRBV15	TRBJ2-7	CATSRRFRVESYEQYF	TGTGCCACCAGCAGGAGGTTCAGGGTGGAGTCCTACGAGCAGTACTTC
.	many	TRBV14	TRBJ1-5	CASSLQDQPQHF	TGTGCCAGCAGTCTACAGGATCAGCCCCAGCATTTT
TRBD1	.	TRBV7-6	TRBJ1-5	CASSSHPTGGYSNQPQHF	TGTGCCAGCAGCTCCCACCCGACAGGGGGATATAGCAATCAGCCCCAGCATTTT
.	.	TRBV29-1	TRBJ2-1	CSVPSPIEQFF	TGCAGCGTTCCCTCGCCTATTGAGCAGTTCTTC
TRBD1	many	TRBV28	TRBJ1-2	CATGDSLNYGYTF	TGTGCCACTGGGGACAGCCTTAACTATGGCTACACCTTC
TRBD2	many	TRBV6-2/TRBV6-3	TRBJ2-7	CASSLAGPGEQYF	TGTGCCAGCAGTCTAGCGGGACCAGGGGAGCAGTACTTC
.	.	TRBV7-9	TRBJ1-3	CASSLARFGDTIYF	TGTGCCAGCAGCTTAGCGCGGTTTGGGGACACCATATATTTT
.	many	TRBV20-1	TRBJ2-2	CSARDTNTGELFF	TGCAGTGCTCGGGACACTAACACCGGGGAGCTGTTTTTT
.	many	TRBV5-4	TRBJ2-5	CASSSNYGRSETQYF	TGTGCCAGCAGCTCTAATTATGGGCGTTCGGAGACCCAGTACTTC
TRBD1	.	TRBV5-4	TRBJ2-3	CASSWTGGTDTQYF	TGTGCCAGCAGCTGGACAGGGGGCACAGATACGCAGTATTTT
.	few	TRBV5-1	TRBJ1-5	CASSLETGGQPQHF	TGCGCCAGCAGCTTGGAAACAGGAGGTCAGCCCCAGCATTTT
.	many	TRBV20-1	TRBJ2-7	CSARRGRQSYEQYF	TGCAGTGCTAGAAGGGGTCGGCAGTCCTACGAGCAGTACTTC
.	many	TRBV12-3/TRBV12-4	TRBJ1-4	CASKGEVREKLFF	TGTGCCAGCAAAGGGGAGGTTAGAGAAAAACTGTTTTTT
.	.	TRBV20-1	TRBJ2-6	CSARRVDTLFLEGVLTF	TGCAGTGCCAGAAGGGTTGACACATTATTTCTTGAGGGAGTCCTGACTTTC
TRBD2	.	TRBV7-2	TRBJ2-1	CASSSRTSGRMDEQFF	TGTGCCAGCAGCTCCAGGACTAGCGGGAGGATGGACGAGCAGTTCTTC
.	many	TRBV4-3	TRBJ2-7	CASSQEIPGVGNYEQYF	TGCGCCAGCAGCCAAGAGATTCCAGGTGTAGGAAACTACGAGCAGTACTTC
TRBD1	many	TRBV10-1	TRBJ1-5	CASSEDRTGGNQPQHF	TGCGCCAGCAGTGAAGATAGGACAGGGGGCAATCAGCCCCAGCATTTT
.	many	TRBV12-3/TRBV12-4	TRBJ2-5	CASSNTGPGSETQYF	TGTGCCAGCAGTAATACTGGCCCGGGATCAGAGACCCAGTACTTC
.	many	TRBV28	TRBJ2-1	CASSEDTNEQFF	TGTGCCAGCTCTGAAGACACCAATGAGCAGTTCTTC
TRBD2	medium-sized	TRBV12-3/TRBV12-4	TRBJ2-1	CASSLRLAVYNEQFF	TGTGCCAGCAGTCTCAGACTAGCAGTCTACAATGAGCAGTTCTTC
TRBD2	.	TRBV28	TRBJ2-7	CASTRGGATVRNYEQYF	TGTGCCAGCACCCGGGGGGGAGCGACTGTCCGAAACTACGAGCAGTACTTC
.	.	TRBV7-8	TRBJ1-2	CASSLGLLYGYTF	TGTGCCAGCAGCTTGGGACTGCTCTATGGCTACACCTTC